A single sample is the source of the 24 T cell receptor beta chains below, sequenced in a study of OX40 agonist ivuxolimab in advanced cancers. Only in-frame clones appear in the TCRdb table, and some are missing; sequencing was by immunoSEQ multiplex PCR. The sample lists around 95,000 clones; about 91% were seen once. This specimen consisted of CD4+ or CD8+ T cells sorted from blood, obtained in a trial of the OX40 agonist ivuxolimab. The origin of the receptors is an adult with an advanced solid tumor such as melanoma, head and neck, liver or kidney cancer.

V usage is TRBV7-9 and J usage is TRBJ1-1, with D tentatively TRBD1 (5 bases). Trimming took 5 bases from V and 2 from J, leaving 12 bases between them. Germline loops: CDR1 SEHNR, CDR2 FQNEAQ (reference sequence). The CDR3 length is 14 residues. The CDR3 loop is CASSPTTVNTEAFF. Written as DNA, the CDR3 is TGTGCCAGCAGCCCTACGACAGTCAACACTGAAGCTTTCTTT.

CDR3 nucleotide sequence: TGTGCCAGCAGCCACCCGGGACTACAGAACACCGGGGAGCTGTTTTTT. This translates into CASSHPGLQNTGELFF. J is TRBJ2-2 and V is TRBV11-3; 7 positions agree with TRBD2. The germline gives CDR1 SGHNT, CDR2 YENEEA. There are 16 residues in the CDR3. J was trimmed by 1 base and V by 5 bases; bases with no gene match: 7.

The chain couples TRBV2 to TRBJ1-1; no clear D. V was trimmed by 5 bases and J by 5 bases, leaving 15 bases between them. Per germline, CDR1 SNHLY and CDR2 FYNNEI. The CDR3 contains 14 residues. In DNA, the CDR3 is TGTGCCAGCAGTCCCACGGGGAGGATAACTGAAGCTTTCTTT. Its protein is CASSPTGRITEAFF.

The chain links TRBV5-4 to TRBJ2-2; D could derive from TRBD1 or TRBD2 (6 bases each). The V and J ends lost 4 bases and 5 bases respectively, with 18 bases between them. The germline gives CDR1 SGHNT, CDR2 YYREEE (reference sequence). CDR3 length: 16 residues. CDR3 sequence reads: CASSGGPGAGTGELFF. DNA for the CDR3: TGTGCCAGCAGCGGCGGCCCGGGGGCAGGGACCGGGGAGCTGTTTTTT.

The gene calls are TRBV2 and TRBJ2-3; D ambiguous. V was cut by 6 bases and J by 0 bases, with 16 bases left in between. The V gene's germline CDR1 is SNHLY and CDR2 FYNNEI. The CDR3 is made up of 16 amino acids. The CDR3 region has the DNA TGTGCCAGCAGGCAATCTCACGGAACTAGCACAGATACGCAGTATTTT. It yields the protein CASRQSHGTSTDTQYF. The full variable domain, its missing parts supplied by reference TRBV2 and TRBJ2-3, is EPEVTQTPSHQVTQMGQEVILRCVPISNHLYFYWYRQILGQKVEFLVSFYNNEISEKSEIFDDQFSVERPDGSNFTLKIRSTKLEDSAMYFCASRQSHGTSTDTQYFGPGTRLTVL.

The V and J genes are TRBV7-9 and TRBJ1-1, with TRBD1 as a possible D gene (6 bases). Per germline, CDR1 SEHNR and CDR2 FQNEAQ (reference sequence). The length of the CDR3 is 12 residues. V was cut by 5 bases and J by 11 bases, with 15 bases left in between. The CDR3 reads CASSQTGLMAFF. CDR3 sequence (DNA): TGTGCCAGCAGCCAGACAGGCTTAATGGCTTTCTTT.

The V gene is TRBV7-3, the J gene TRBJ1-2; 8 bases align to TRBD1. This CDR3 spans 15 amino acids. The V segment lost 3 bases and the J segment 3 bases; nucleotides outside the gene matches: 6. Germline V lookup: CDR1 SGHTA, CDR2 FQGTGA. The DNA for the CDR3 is TGTGCCAGCAGCTTCTCCGCAGGGGGCGACTATGGCTACACCTTC. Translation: CASSFSAGGDYGYTF.

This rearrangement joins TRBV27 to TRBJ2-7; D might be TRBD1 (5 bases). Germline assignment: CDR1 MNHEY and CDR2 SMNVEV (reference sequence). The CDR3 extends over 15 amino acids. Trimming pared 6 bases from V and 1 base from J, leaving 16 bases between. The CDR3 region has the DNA TGTGCCAGCAGCGCAACTGGTCAGGGTTCCTACGAGCAGTACTTC. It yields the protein CASSATGQGSYEQYF.

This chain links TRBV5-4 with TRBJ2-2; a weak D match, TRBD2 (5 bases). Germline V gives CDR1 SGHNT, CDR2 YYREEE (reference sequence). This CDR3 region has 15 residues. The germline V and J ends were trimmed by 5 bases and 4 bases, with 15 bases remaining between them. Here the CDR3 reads CASSYGVLSTGELFF. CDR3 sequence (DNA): TGTGCCAGCAGTTACGGGGTTCTAAGCACCGGGGAGCTGTTTTTT. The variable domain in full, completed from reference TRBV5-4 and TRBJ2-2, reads ETGVTQSPTHLIKTRGQQVTLRCSSQSGHNTVSWYQQALGQGPQFIFQYYREEENGRGNFPPRFSGLQFPNYSSELNVNALELDDSALYLCASSYGVLSTGELFFGEGSRLTVL.

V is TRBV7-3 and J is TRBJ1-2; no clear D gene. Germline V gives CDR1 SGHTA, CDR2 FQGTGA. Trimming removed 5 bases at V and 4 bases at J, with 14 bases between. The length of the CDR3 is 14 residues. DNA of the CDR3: TGTGCCAGCAGCCGTGGAGGGCAGGCCTATGGCTACACCTTC. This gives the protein CASSRGGQAYGYTF.

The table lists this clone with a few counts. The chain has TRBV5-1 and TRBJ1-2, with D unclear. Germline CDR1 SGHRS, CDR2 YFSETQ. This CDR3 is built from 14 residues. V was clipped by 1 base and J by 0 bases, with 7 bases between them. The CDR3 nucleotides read TGCGCCAGCAGCTTGCCCAGGCCTAACTATGGCTACACCTTC. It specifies CASSLPRPNYGYTF.

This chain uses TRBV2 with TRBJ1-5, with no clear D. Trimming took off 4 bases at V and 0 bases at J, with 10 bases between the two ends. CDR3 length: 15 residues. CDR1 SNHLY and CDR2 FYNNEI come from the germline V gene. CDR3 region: CASSAERPSNQPQHF. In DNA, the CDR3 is TGTGCCAGCAGTGCCGAGAGACCTAGCAATCAGCCCCAGCATTTT. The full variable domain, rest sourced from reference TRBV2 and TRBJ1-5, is EPEVTQTPSHQVTQMGQEVILRCVPISNHLYFYWYRQILGQKVEFLVSFYNNEISEKSEIFDDQFSVERPDGSNFTLKIRSTKLEDSAMYFCASSAERPSNQPQHFGDGTRLSIL.

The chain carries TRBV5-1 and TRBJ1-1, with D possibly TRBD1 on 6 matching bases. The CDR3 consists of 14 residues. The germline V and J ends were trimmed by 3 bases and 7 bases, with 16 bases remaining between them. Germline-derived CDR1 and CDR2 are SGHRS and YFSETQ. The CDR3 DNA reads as TGCGCCAGCAGCTACGGGGGTCAACAGGGTGAAGCTTTCTTT. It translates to CASSYGGQQGEAFF. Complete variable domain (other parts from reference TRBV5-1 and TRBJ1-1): KAGVTQTPRYLIKTRGQQVTLSCSPISGHRSVSWYQQTPGQGLQFLFEYFSETQRNKGNFPGRFSGRQFSNSRSEMNVSTLELGDSALYLCASSYGGQQGEAFFGQGTRLTVV.

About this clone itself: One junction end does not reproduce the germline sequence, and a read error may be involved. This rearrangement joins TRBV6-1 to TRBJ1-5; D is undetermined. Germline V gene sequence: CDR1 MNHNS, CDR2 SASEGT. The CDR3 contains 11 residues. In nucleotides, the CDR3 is TGTGCCAGCAGTGAGAATCAGCCCCGGCATTTT. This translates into CASSENQPRHF.

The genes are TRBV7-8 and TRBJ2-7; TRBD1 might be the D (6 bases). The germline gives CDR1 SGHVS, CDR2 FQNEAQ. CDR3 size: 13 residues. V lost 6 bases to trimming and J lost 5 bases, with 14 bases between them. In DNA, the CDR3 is TGTGCCAGCAGAAACAGGGTTGGGCACGAGCAGTACTTC. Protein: CASRNRVGHEQYF. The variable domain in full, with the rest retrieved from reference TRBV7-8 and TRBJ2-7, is GAGVSQSPRYKVAKRGQDVALRCDPISGHVSLFWYQQALGQGPEFLTYFQNEAQLDKSGLPSDRFFAERPEGSVSTLKIQRTQQEDSAVYLCASRNRVGHEQYFGPGTRLTVT.

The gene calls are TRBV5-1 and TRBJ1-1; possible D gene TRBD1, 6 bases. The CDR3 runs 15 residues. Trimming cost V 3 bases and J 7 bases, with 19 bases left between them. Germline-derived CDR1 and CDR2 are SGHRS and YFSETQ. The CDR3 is CASSSSQGWGSEAFF. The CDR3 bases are TGCGCCAGCAGCTCGTCACAGGGCTGGGGGAGTGAAGCTTTCTTT.

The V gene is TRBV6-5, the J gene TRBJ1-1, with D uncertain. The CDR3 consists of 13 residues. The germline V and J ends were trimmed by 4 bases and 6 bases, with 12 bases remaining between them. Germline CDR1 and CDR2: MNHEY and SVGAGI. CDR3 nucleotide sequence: TGTGCCAGCAGTTGGATACCAGGCGCTGAAGCTTTCTTT. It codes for CASSWIPGAEAFF.

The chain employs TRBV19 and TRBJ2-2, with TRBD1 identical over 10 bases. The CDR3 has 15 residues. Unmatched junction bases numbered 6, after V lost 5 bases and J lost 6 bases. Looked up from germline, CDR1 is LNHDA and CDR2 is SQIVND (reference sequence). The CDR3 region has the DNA TGTGCCAGTAGTTACCTTGGACAGGGGGCCGGGGAGCTGTTTTTT. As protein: CASSYLGQGAGELFF.

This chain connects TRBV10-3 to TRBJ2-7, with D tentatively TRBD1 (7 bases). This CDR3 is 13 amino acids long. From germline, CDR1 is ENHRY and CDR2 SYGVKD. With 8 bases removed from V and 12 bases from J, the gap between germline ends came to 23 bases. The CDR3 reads CAIRQGVGGPGYF. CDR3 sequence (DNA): TGTGCCATCCGACAGGGTGTAGGAGGGCCGGGGTACTTC.

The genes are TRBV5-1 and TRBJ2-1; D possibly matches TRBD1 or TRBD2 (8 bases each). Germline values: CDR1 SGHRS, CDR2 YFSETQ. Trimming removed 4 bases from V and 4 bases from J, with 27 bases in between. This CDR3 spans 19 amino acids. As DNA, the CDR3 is TGCGCCAGCAGCACCGGACAGGGAGGCGGGGGGATACCATACAATGAGCAGTTCTTC. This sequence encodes CASSTGQGGGGIPYNEQFF.

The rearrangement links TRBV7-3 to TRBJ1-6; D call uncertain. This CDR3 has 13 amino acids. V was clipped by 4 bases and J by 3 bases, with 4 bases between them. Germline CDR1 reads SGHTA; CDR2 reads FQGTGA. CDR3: CASSSDYNSPLHF. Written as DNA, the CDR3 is TGTGCCAGCAGCTCAGACTATAATTCACCCCTCCACTTT.

In DNA form, the CDR3 reads TGCGCCAGCAGCTTGGATCAGAATCAGCCCCAGCATTTT. Protein sequence: CASSLDQNQPQHF. This chain connects TRBV5-1 to TRBJ1-5; D remains ambiguous. The ends were cut back, 0 bases at V and 4 bases at J, with 5 bases in the middle. CDR3 size: 13 residues. CDR1 SGHRS and CDR2 YFSETQ come from the germline V gene.

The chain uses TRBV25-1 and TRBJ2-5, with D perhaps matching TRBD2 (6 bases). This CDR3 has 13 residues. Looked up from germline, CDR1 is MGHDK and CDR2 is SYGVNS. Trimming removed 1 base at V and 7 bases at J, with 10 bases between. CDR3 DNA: TGTGCCAGCAGTGAATCCGGGACTGGGACCCAGTACTTC. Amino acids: CASSESGTGTQYF. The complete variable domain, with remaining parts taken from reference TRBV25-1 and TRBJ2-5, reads EADIYQTPRYLVIGTGKKITLECSQTMGHDKMYWYQQDPGMELHLIHYSYGVNSTEKGDLSSESTVSRIRTEHFPLTLESARPSHTSQYLCASSESGTGTQYFGPGTRLLVL.

The CDR3 coding sequence is TGTGCCAGCAGTTACTCAAGGGTCCAGAGGCAGTATTTT. Translating gives CASSYSRVQRQYF. The J gene is TRBJ2-3, the V gene TRBV6-5, with unresolved D. The CDR3 extends over 13 amino acids. CDR1 is MNHEY and CDR2 is SVGAGI in the germline V gene. V lost 0 bases and J 11 bases, leaving 12 bases between the germline ends.